This TCR beta chain came from a study of cytomegalovirus exposure and HLA in healthy donors. Whole-study findings and limits: A later analysis found most CMV-associated TCR beta chains apparently HLA-restricted. Earlier findings revealed that most TCR beta V segments proved productive either about 87% or about 30% of the time. Cytomegalovirus association was assigned to approximately 160 TCR beta chains. A later analysis showed that HLA-associated TCR beta chains had undergone more clonal expansion than equally common others.

The CDR3 sequence is 14 residues long. Germline V CDR1 and CDR2: LNHNV, YYDKDF (reference sequence). Trimming took off 1 base at V and 1 base at J, with 7 bases between the two ends. As to this clone: Its antigen is unidentified.

Primers included in the PCR were 60 Vbeta and 13 Jbeta primers. The method was immunoSEQ multiplex PCR; TCRdb's version includes in-frame clones alone and lacks a portion of them. The sample holds some 150,000 clones, over 65% seen once. This receptor was taken from a female donor in good health and CMV-seropositive. The sample comprised PBMCs. V and J are TRBV15 and TRBJ2-5, with D unresolved. The CDR3 region has the DNA TGTGCCACCAGCAGAGGCGGAGCCCAAGAGACCCAGTACTTC. Protein product: CATSRGGAQETQYF.